This T cell receptor beta chain was recovered during a study of blood T cells in healthy people across ages. Regarding the study as a whole: More naive CD4+ cells and higher diversity marked long-lived donors relative to aged donors.

Of note for this clonotype: Its antigen remains unidentified.

Germline trimming cut 5 bases from V and 8 bases from J; bases unmatched to any gene: 6. CDR3 length equals 14 residues. Per the germline V gene, CDR1 is SGHTA and CDR2 is FQGNSA. Sample-barcoded 5' priming and a J-beta primer mix drove a second PCR of about 6 to 12 cycles. Every cDNA molecule bore a tag from a template-switch adaptor containing 12 random nucleotides. From each sample, at least 2.5 million paired-end reads containing CDR3 were obtained. A single record per CDR3 protein comes from TCRdb applying MiXCR to the 5' RACE reads. The table records hundreds of thousands of distinct CDR3 sequences, less than 70% of them present only once.

This TCR came from a man of 80 years or more in good health. V and J are TRBV7-2 and TRBJ2-1; TRBD2 aligns across 10 bases. Input material: blood. The CDR3 here is CASSPMGTSDEQFF. In nucleotides, the CDR3 is TGTGCCAGCAGCCCAATGGGGACTAGCGATGAGCAGTTCTTC.